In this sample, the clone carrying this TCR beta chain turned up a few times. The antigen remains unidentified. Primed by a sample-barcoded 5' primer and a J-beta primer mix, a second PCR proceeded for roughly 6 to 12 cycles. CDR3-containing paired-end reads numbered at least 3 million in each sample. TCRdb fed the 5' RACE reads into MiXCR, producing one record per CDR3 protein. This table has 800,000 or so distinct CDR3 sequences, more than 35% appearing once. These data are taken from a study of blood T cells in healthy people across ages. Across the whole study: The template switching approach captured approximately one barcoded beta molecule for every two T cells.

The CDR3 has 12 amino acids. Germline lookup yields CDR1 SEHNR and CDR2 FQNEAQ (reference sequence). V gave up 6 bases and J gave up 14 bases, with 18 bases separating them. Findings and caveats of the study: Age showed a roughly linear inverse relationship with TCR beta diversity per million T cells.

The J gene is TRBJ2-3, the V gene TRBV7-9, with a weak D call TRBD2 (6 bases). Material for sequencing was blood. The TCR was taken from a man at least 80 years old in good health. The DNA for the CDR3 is TGTGCCAGCAGACAGGTGGTGGGAGGAGGGTATTTT. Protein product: CASRQVVGGGYF.